There are many counts of the clone carrying this T cell receptor beta chain. This specimen belongs to a study of blood T cell repertoires in COVID-19. Patients of the Seattle cohort, enrolled during active infection, were followed longitudinally. V trimming: 1 base; J trimming: 4 bases; junction bases outside the gene matches: 5. This CDR3 spans 15 amino acids. Germline values: CDR1 SGHNT, CDR2 YYREEE (reference sequence). Per the original data handling: Nucleated cell counts were estimated from reference gene primer amplification. Libraries were prepared by immunoSEQ multiplex PCR; TCRdb keeps only in-frame clonotypes and omits some of them. D and trimming come from the DNA, and the V and J calls and clone size come from that table. The data show about 220,000 clones, roughly four fifths seen once.

The rearrangement uses TRBV5-4 and TRBJ2-5; 9 nucleotides agree with TRBD2. The sequence was collected from a woman in her seventies with COVID-19, enrolled during active disease. The specimen sequenced was peripheral blood. The CDR3 loop reads CASSLRLAGRETQYF. Written as DNA, the CDR3 is TGTGCCAGCAGCTTGCGGCTAGCGGGAAGAGAGACCCAGTACTTC.